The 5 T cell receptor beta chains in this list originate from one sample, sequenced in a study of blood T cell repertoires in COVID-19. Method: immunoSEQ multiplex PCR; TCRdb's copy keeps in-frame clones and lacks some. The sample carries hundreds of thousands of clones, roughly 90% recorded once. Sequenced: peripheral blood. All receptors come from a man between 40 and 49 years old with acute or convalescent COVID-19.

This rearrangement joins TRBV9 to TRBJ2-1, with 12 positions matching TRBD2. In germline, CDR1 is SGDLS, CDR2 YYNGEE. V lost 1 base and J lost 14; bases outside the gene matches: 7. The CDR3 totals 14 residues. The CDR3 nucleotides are TGTGCCAGCAGCGTAAAACTAGCGGGGGGCCCAGAGTTCTTC. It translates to CASSVKLAGGPEFF.

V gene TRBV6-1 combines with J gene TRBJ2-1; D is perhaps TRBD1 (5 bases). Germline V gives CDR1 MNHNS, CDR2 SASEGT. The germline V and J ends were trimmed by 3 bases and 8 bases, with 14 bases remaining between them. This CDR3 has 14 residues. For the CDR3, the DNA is TGTGCCAGCAGTGATGCAGGGTGGATCGATGAGCAGTTCTTC. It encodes CASSDAGWIDEQFF.

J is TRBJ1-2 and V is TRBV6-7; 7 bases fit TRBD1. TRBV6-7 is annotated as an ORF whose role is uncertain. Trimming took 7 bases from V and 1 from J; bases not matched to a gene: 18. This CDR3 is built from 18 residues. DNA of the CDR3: TGTGCCAGCATTTTAGGTGGGACAGCGATAAATTTTAACTATGGCTACACCTTC. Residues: CASILGGTAINFNYGYTF.

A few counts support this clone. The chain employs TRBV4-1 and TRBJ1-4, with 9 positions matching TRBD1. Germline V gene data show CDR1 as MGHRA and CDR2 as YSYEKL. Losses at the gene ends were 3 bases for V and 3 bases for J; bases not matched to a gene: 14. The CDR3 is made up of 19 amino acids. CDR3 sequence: CASSHPVGQGSRANEKLFF. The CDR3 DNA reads TGCGCCAGCAGCCATCCAGTAGGACAGGGGTCCCGTGCTAATGAAAAACTGTTTTTT.

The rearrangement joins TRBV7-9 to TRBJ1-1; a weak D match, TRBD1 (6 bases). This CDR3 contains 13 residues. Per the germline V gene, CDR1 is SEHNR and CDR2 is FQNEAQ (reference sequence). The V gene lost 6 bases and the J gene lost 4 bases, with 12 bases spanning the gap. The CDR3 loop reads CASSSQGGTEAFF. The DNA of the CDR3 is TGTGCCAGCAGTTCACAGGGCGGCACTGAAGCTTTCTTT.